One and the same sample provided the 27 T cell receptor beta chains below, sequenced in a study of blood T cell repertoires in COVID-19 (dated by TCRdb to the early 2020s). Library preparation employed the immunoSEQ multiplex PCR assay. Imported from immuneACCESS, the table was reduced by TCRdb to in-frame sequences with V and J called. These copies leave out some clones; in studies compared against another copy, an unresolved V gene accounts for under half, and the cause of the remainder is not known. The sample table shows around 300,000 clones, and under 90% are seen once. Of the sample, about 1.7% falls within the top ten clones. What was sequenced was PBMCs or T cells enriched from blood (not recorded which). The receptors come from a woman between 40 and 55 years old who had recovered from COVID-19.

The chain has TRBV7-8 and TRBJ2-1; D might be TRBD1 or TRBD2, each matching 11 bases. The CDR3 covers 19 residues. The germline CDR1 and CDR2 sequences are SGHVS and FQNEAQ. V was clipped by 5 bases and J by 3 bases, with 26 bases between them. The CDR3 reads CASSPGQGASGGLYNEQFF. The CDR3 bases are TGTGCCAGCAGCCCAGGACAGGGGGCTAGCGGGGGGCTCTACAATGAGCAGTTCTTC.

The chain couples TRBV28 to TRBJ1-1; 7 bases agree with TRBD1. J was trimmed by 5 bases and V by 7 bases; bases with no gene match: 19. This CDR3 spans 17 amino acids. Germline V gene lookup returns CDR1 MDHEN and CDR2 SYDVKM. The CDR3 DNA sequence: TGTGCCAGCAATCCCTTCCCGTCAGGGGGTATTTTAACTGAAGCTTTCTTT. It specifies CASNPFPSGGILTEAFF.

This chain links TRBV3-1 (or the pseudogene TRBV3-2) with TRBJ2-7; no reliable D call. The V end was cut by 1 base, the J end by 8 bases, with 12 bases between. This CDR3 has 13 amino acids. The germline gives CDR1 LGHDT, CDR2 YNNKEL (reference sequence). CDR3 sequence reads: CASSQGSTTKQYF. The CDR3 bases are TGTGCCAGCAGCCAAGGCAGCACTACGAAGCAGTACTTC.

The chain recombines TRBV5-5 with TRBJ1-2; 12 nucleotides match TRBD1. J gave up 9 bases and V 4 bases, and 13 bases lay outside the gene matches. Germline CDR1 SGHKS, CDR2 YYEKEE (reference sequence). This CDR3 has 16 residues. The CDR3 protein is CASSMAGTGGESRYTF. For the CDR3, the DNA is TGTGCCAGCAGCATGGCCGGGACAGGGGGCGAGTCCCGCTACACCTTC.

This rearrangement joins TRBV3-1 (or the pseudogene TRBV3-2) to TRBJ2-7; 9 bases fit TRBD1. V was pared by 5 bases and J by 2 bases, with 10 bases of the junction left unmatched. The CDR3 covers 16 residues. Germline-derived CDR1 and CDR2 are LGHDT and YNNKEL (reference sequence). CDR3 sequence (DNA): TGTGCCAGCAGCTTGAATTGGGGACAGGGCCCCTACGAGCAGTACTTC. Translated: CASSLNWGQGPYEQYF.

This sequence joins TRBV7-9 and TRBJ2-2, with 11 bases lining up with TRBD2. J gave up 7 bases and V 3 bases, and 10 bases lay outside the gene matches. Germline assignment: CDR1 SEHNR and CDR2 FQNEAQ (reference sequence). This CDR3 comprises 17 residues. For the CDR3, the DNA is TGTGCCAGCAGCTTGCCGACTAGCGGGATAAGTGGCGGGGAGCTGTTTTTT. It yields the protein CASSLPTSGISGGELFF.

J is TRBJ1-1 and V is TRBV6-5; a possible D gene is TRBD1 (5 bases). CDR1 is MNHEY, CDR2 SVGAGI, per germline. The V end lost 0 bases, the J end lost 3 bases, and 5 bases lay between the germline ends. CDR3 length: 13 amino acids. The CDR3 spells CASSYSRDTEAFF. The CDR3 region has the DNA TGTGCCAGCAGTTACTCCAGGGACACTGAAGCTTTCTTT.

This clone was detected only once. The chain joins TRBV5-1 to TRBJ2-7; TRBD1 aligns across 7 bases. There are 14 residues in the CDR3. The ends lost 7 bases at V and 3 bases at J; junction bases unmatched: 10. Germline V gene lookup returns CDR1 SGHRS and CDR2 YFSETQ. CDR3 nucleotide sequence: TGCGCCAGCGGACCGGGACAGCTCCTCTACGAGCAGTACTTC. Amino acids: CASGPGQLLYEQYF.

The chain couples TRBV19 to TRBJ2-1; TRBD2 matches 7 bases. V dropped 3 bases and J dropped 0; count of bases not matched to a gene: 14. The CDR3 covers 19 residues. In germline, CDR1 is LNHDA, CDR2 SQIVND (reference sequence). The CDR3 DNA reads as TGTGCCAGTAGTATCGGGTTGGGGGGGTGGAGGGACTCCTACAATGAGCAGTTCTTC. Translated: CASSIGLGGWRDSYNEQFF.

The V and J genes are TRBV11-2 and TRBJ2-7; D not certain. The CDR3 consists of 11 residues. The germline V and J ends were trimmed by 5 bases and 2 bases, with 4 bases remaining between them. CDR1 is SGHAT, CDR2 FQNNGV, per germline. In nucleotides, the CDR3 is TGTGCCAGCAGCAGAGCCTACGAGCAGTACTTC. Translating it yields CASSRAYEQYF.

The gene calls are TRBV5-6 and TRBJ1-2, with a weak D call TRBD1 (5 bases). Germline CDR1 reads SGHDT; CDR2 reads YYEEEE. This CDR3 has 13 amino acids. V lost 7 bases and J lost 8, with 18 bases in between. CDR3 coding DNA: TGTGCCAGCCGCCCGTCGGGGGGTCGCGGCTACACCTTC. Translation: CASRPSGGRGYTF.

This chain links TRBV27 with TRBJ1-2; D may be TRBD1 (6 bases). V lost 5 bases to trimming and J lost 5 bases, with 12 bases between them. Looked up from germline, CDR1 is MNHEY and CDR2 is SMNVEV (reference sequence). The CDR3 contains 13 residues. Here the CDR3 DNA reads TGTGCCAGCAGTCCCCTGACAGGTTATGGCTACACCTTC. Protein product: CASSPLTGYGYTF.

The genes are TRBV6-5 and TRBJ2-5; 8 bases are shared with TRBD1. In germline, CDR1 is MNHEY, CDR2 SVGAGI. This CDR3 has 15 amino acids. The V segment lost 1 base and the J segment 4 bases; nucleotides outside the gene matches: 5. The CDR3 region has the DNA TGTGCCAGCAGTTACTTAGGACAGGGCATAGAGACCCAGTACTTC. Translated, it gives CASSYLGQGIETQYF.

The genes are TRBV7-9 and TRBJ2-5; D not resolved. CDR3 length: 15 amino acids. Germline assignment: CDR1 SEHNR and CDR2 FQNEAQ (reference sequence). The germline V and J ends were trimmed by 1 base and 4 bases, with 13 bases remaining between them. The CDR3: CASSLGVPRIETQYF. CDR3 DNA: TGTGCCAGCAGCTTAGGTGTGCCGAGAATAGAGACCCAGTACTTC.

J is TRBJ2-3 and V is TRBV4-1, with 14 bases lining up with TRBD2. CDR1 is MGHRA and CDR2 is YSYEKL in the germline V gene. The V gene end was trimmed by 1 base and the J gene end by 4 bases; junction bases not matched to a gene: 19. The CDR3 sequence is 22 residues long. DNA for the CDR3: TGCGCCAGCAGCCAAGCACCTGGACTAGCGGGGGGACAACACGGGTGGGCAGATACGCAGTATTTT. Translation: CASSQAPGLAGGQHGWADTQYF.

The chain joins TRBV6-5 to TRBJ1-5, with TRBD1 identical over 7 bases. The CDR3 consists of 14 residues. V lost 5 bases and J lost 6; bases outside the gene matches: 7. Germline loops: CDR1 MNHEY, CDR2 SVGAGI. CDR3 sequence (DNA): TGTGCCAGCAGTCGAGGGGGCCCGGGTCAGCCCCAGCATTTT. Encoded protein: CASSRGGPGQPQHF.

The chain employs TRBV15 and TRBJ2-5; 16 bases match TRBD2. The CDR3 sequence is 18 residues long. In germline, CDR1 is LNHNV, CDR2 YYDKDF (reference sequence). V was pared by 3 bases and J by 0 bases, with 4 bases of the junction left unmatched. DNA of the CDR3: TGTGCCACCAGCAGGGGACTAGCGGGGGGGGCTGACCAAGAGACCCAGTACTTC. Amino acids: CATSRGLAGGADQETQYF.

The rearrangement joins TRBV7-3 to TRBJ1-6; 7 nucleotides align to TRBD1. The CDR3 runs 14 residues. CDR1 is SGHTA, CDR2 FQGTGA, per germline. V shed 5 bases, J shed 9 bases, and the junction held 7 bases outside the gene matches. CDR3: CASSIGGRGSPLHF. CDR3 nucleotides: TGTGCCAGCAGCATAGGGGGCCGAGGTTCACCCCTCCACTTT.

The chain carries TRBV7-3 and TRBJ2-5, with 11 bases aligning to TRBD2. Germline-derived CDR1 and CDR2 are SGHTA and FQGTGA. V lost 5 bases to trimming and J lost 3 bases; unmatched junction nucleotides: 8. The CDR3 has 16 amino acids. Here the CDR3 reads CASSPHLAGGKETQYF. The DNA for the CDR3 is TGTGCCAGCAGCCCGCACCTAGCGGGGGGTAAAGAGACCCAGTACTTC.

The V call is TRBV9, the J call TRBJ1-3, with 8 positions matching TRBD1. Germline V gene sequence: CDR1 SGDLS, CDR2 YYNGEE. This CDR3 is 15 amino acids long. V lost 5 bases and J lost 2; bases outside the gene matches: 6. The chain's CDR3 is CASSHQGATGNTIYF. In DNA form, the CDR3 reads TGTGCCAGCAGTCACCAGGGGGCAACTGGAAACACCATATATTTT.

V usage is TRBV2 and J usage is TRBJ1-2, with 10 bases lining up with TRBD1. V lost 4 bases to trimming and J lost 2 bases; unmatched junction nucleotides: 4. The germline CDR1 and CDR2 sequences are SNHLY and FYNNEI. This CDR3 region has 15 residues. The CDR3 protein is CASSGDRGANYGYTF. The CDR3 region has the DNA TGTGCCAGCAGTGGGGACAGGGGCGCCAACTATGGCTACACCTTC.

The J gene is TRBJ2-3, the V gene TRBV3-1 (or the pseudogene TRBV3-2), with 7 bases matching TRBD1. The CDR3 has 15 amino acids. The V gene's germline CDR1 is LGHDT and CDR2 YNNKEL (reference sequence). Trimming at V came to 3 bases and at J to 5 bases, leaving 8 bases not matched to a gene. The CDR3 loop is CASSHRGQGLDTQYF. Written as DNA, the CDR3 is TGTGCCAGCAGCCATAGGGGGCAGGGTTTAGATACGCAGTATTTT.

This sequence joins TRBV4-2 and TRBJ1-5; D gene unclear. Germline lookup yields CDR1 LGHNA and CDR2 YNFKEQ. CDR3 length: 14 residues. V was cut by 4 bases and J by 4 bases, with 11 bases left in between. CDR3: CASSPYSKNQPQHF. The DNA for the CDR3 is TGTGCCAGCAGCCCTTACAGTAAGAATCAGCCCCAGCATTTT.

The CDR3 sequence is CSVTPLALTEAFF. The DNA for the CDR3 is TGCAGCGTCACACCCTTGGCCCTGACTGAAGCTTTCTTT. This chain links TRBV29-1 with TRBJ1-1; D call uncertain. Germline V gene sequence: CDR1 SQVTM, CDR2 ANQGSEA. The CDR3 consists of 13 residues. V lost 6 bases and J 5 bases, leaving 16 bases between the germline ends.

The genes are TRBV19 and TRBJ1-1; TRBD1 matches at 7 bases. CDR1 LNHDA and CDR2 SQIVND come from the germline V gene (reference sequence). V shed 7 bases, J shed 5 bases, and the junction held 7 bases outside the gene matches. The CDR3 is made up of 13 amino acids. CDR3 nucleotide sequence: TGTGCCAGTATCAGAGGGGGCGGAACTGAAGCTTTCTTT. Translating it yields CASIRGGGTEAFF.

This clone was counted once. This chain links TRBV18 with TRBJ2-3; 7 nucleotides line up with TRBD2. The CDR3 runs 16 residues. Germline trimming cut 3 bases from V and 1 base from J; bases unmatched to any gene: 7. Germline CDR1 KGHSH, CDR2 LQKENI. The CDR3: CASSPSLASGTDTQYF. DNA of the CDR3: TGTGCCAGCTCACCCTCACTAGCGTCTGGCACAGATACGCAGTATTTT.

Comment on this clone: A read error may account for a junction end that differs from germline. V and J are TRBV7-7 and TRBJ2-2; TRBD1 aligns across 7 bases. The CDR3 extends over 14 amino acids. In germline, CDR1 is SSHAT, CDR2 FNYEAQ (reference sequence). The CDR3 coding sequence is TGTGCTAGCAGCCCCATGACAGGGATCGGGGAGCTGTTTTTT. Protein sequence: CASSPMTGIGELFF.